One sample yielded the 10 T cell receptor beta chains listed below, sequenced in a study of T cells in localized non-small cell lung cancer. Profiling relied on immunoSEQ multiplex PCR, and the TCRdb table lists in-frame clones only, not all of them. Seen here are some 64,000 clones, 90% observed once, and the top ten hold around 1.8%. The material was peripheral blood, obtained before any cancer treatment. Receptors were obtained from a woman aged 35 to 75 with stage I lung adenocarcinoma.

The chain uses TRBV25-1 and TRBJ2-7; the match to TRBD2 covers 11 bases. V dropped 2 bases and J dropped 4; count of bases not matched to a gene: 4. The CDR3 loop spans 15 amino acids. CDR1 is MGHDK, CDR2 SYGVNS, per germline. For the CDR3, the DNA is TGTGCCAGCAGTGAAGTCGGGACTAGCGGTTACGAGCAGTACTTC. Protein: CASSEVGTSGYEQYF.

The chain couples TRBV7-9 to TRBJ1-4; D gene uncertain. CDR3 length equals 14 residues. Trimming cost V 7 bases and J 4 bases, with 13 bases left between them. Looked up from germline, CDR1 is SEHNR and CDR2 is FQNEAQ (reference sequence). CDR3 in amino acids: CASTLSGLNEKLFF. Here the CDR3 DNA reads TGTGCCAGCACCCTTAGCGGACTTAATGAAAAACTGTTTTTT.

The chain recombines TRBV7-2 with TRBJ2-3, with 7 bases that match TRBD1. V lost 5 bases, J lost 4 bases, and 6 bases stayed unmatched. This CDR3 region has 14 residues. Per the germline V gene, CDR1 is SGHTA and CDR2 is FQGNSA. This CDR3 is CASSTYRGPDTQYF. In DNA, the CDR3 is TGTGCCAGCAGCACCTACAGGGGCCCAGATACGCAGTATTTT.

This chain links TRBV18 with TRBJ2-7; 8 bases match TRBD2. With V trimmed by 2 bases and J by 5 bases, 5 bases remained unmatched. The CDR3 length is 14 residues. Germline CDR1 is KGHSH and CDR2 is LQKENI. The CDR3 loop reads CASSPGTRGHEQYF. As DNA, the CDR3 is TGTGCCAGCTCACCAGGGACTAGAGGACACGAGCAGTACTTC.

This rearrangement joins TRBV10-3 to TRBJ2-3, with TRBD2 identical over 13 bases. The CDR3 length is 15 residues. Germline CDR1 and CDR2: ENHRY and SYGVKD. Losses at the gene ends were 7 bases for V and 2 bases for J; bases not matched to a gene: 3. The CDR3 spells CAIKGTSGVTDTQYF. CDR3 sequence (DNA): TGTGCCATCAAAGGGACTAGCGGGGTCACAGATACGCAGTATTTT.

V is TRBV11-2 and J is TRBJ1-1; 7 nucleotides match TRBD1. CDR1 and CDR2 (germline): SGHAT, FQNNGV. The CDR3 is 14 residues long. V shed 3 bases and J 4 bases; nucleotides not matched to a gene: 5. The CDR3 DNA follows: TGTGCCAGCAGCTTGGAGGGGGCAGGCACTGAAGCTTTCTTT. Protein sequence: CASSLEGAGTEAFF.

The rearrangement joins TRBV5-6 to TRBJ2-7; 8 bases agree with TRBD1. The CDR3 spans 16 residues. The germline V gene encodes CDR1 SGHDT and CDR2 YYEEEE. Trimming took 3 bases from V and 6 from J; bases not matched to a gene: 14. In DNA, the CDR3 is TGTGCCAGCAGCTCTCCTACCCCGGGACAGGAGGGCGAGCAGTACTTC. Amino acid sequence: CASSSPTPGQEGEQYF.

This rearrangement joins TRBV28 to TRBJ1-2; D perhaps matches TRBD1 (6 bases). Germline CDR1 reads MDHEN; CDR2 reads SYDVKM. This CDR3 contains 15 residues. The V and J ends lost 6 bases and 5 bases respectively, with 19 bases between them. The chain's CDR3 is CASSPGGTGLYGYTF. In DNA form, the CDR3 reads TGTGCCAGCAGCCCCGGGGGCACGGGGTTGTATGGCTACACCTTC.

This clone showed up just once. The chain uses TRBV5-1 and TRBJ1-2, with 10 bases matching TRBD1. The junction had 6 bases not matched to a gene; V was cut back by 4 bases and J by 3 bases. The CDR3 totals 15 residues. Germline CDR1 is SGHRS and CDR2 is YFSETQ. Written as DNA, the CDR3 is TGCGCCAGCAGCCTCCCGGGGACAGGGGACTATGGCTACACCTTC. This codes for CASSLPGTGDYGYTF.

The CDR3 sequence is CASSLAIEGGPLEAFF. CDR3 bases: TGCGCCAGCAGCTTGGCCATCGAAGGGGGACCTCTTGAAGCTTTCTTT. V is TRBV5-1 and J is TRBJ1-1; tentative D call: TRBD1 (6 bases). The V end was cut by 0 bases, the J end by 7 bases, with 19 bases between. This CDR3 region has 16 residues. CDR1 SGHRS and CDR2 YFSETQ come from the germline V gene.